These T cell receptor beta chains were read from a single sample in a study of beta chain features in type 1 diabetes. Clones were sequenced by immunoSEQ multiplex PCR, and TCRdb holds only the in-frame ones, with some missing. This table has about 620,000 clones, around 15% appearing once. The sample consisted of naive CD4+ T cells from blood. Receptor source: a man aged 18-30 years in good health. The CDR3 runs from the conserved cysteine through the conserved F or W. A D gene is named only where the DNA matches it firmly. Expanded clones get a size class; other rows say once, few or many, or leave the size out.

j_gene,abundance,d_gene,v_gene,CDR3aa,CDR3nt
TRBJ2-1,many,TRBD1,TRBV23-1,CASSQRTGANEQFF,TGCGCCAGCAGTCAACGGACAGGGGCCAATGAGCAGTTCTTC
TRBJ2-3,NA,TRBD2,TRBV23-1,CASSHPGTSGRESTDTQYF,TGCGCCAGCAGTCACCCCGGGACTAGCGGGAGGGAGAGCACAGATACGCAGTATTTT
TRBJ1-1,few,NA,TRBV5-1,CASSLVAGMNTEAFF,TGCGCCAGCAGCTTGGTTGCAGGGATGAACACTGAAGCTTTCTTT
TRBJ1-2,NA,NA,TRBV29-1,CSVEWNNYDYTF,TGCAGCGTTGAGTGGAACAACTATGACTACACCTTC
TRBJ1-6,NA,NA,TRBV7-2,CASSLSDSPLWNSPLHF,TGTGCCAGCAGCTTAAGCGACAGCCCGCTGTGGAATTCACCCCTCCACTTT
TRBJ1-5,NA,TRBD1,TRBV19,CASSPWTGDSNQPQHF,TGTGCCAGTAGTCCCTGGACAGGGGATAGCAATCAGCCCCAGCATTTT
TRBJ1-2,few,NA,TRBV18,CASSPTFGPEGYGYTF,TGTGCCAGCTCACCAACCTTCGGCCCGGAGGGCTATGGCTACACCTTC
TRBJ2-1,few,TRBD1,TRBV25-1,CASRPGQANEQFF,TGTGCCAGCAGACCGGGACAGGCCAATGAGCAGTTCTTC
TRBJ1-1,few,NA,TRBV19,CASFNREATNTEAFF,TGTGCCAGTTTTAACAGGGAGGCTACGAACACTGAAGCTTTCTTT
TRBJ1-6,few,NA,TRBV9,CASSARRGGSYNSPLHF,TGTGCCAGCAGCGCCCGGAGAGGGGGCTCCTATAATTCACCCCTCCACTTT
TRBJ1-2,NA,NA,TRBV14,CASSQDELGFNYGYTF,TGTGCCAGCAGCCAAGATGAGTTAGGTTTTAACTATGGCTACACCTTC
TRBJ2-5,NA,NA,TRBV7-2,CASSSTRGGKTQYF,TGTGCCAGCAGCTCCACCAGGGGGGGGAAGACCCAGTACTTC
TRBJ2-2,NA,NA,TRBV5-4,CASSLEVTNTGELFF,TGTGCCAGCAGCTTGGAAGTTACGAACACCGGGGAGCTGTTTTTT
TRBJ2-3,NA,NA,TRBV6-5,CASSEDRTDTQYF,TGTGCCAGCAGTGAGGATCGCACAGATACGCAGTATTTT
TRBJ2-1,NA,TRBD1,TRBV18,CASSPRTGNEQFF,TGTGCCAGCTCACCCCGGACAGGCAATGAGCAGTTCTTC
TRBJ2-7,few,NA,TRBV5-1,CASSLGDDLSYEQYF,TGCGCCAGCAGCTTGGGGGACGACCTTTCCTACGAGCAGTACTTC
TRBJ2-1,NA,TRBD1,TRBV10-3,CAISLLGQGRSGAYNEQFF,TGTGCCATCAGTCTCTTAGGACAGGGCAGGTCAGGGGCCTACAATGAGCAGTTCTTC
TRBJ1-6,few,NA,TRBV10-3,CAIRDSRSPLHF,TGTGCCATCAGGGACAGCCGCTCACCCCTCCACTTT
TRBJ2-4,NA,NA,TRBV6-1,CASSEPAYVRQYF,TGTGCCAGCAGTGAACCCGCTTACGTGAGGCAGTACTTC
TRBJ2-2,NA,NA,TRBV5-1,CASSPAEGPTGELFF,TGCGCCAGCAGCCCAGCCGAGGGTCCCACCGGGGAGCTGTTTTTT
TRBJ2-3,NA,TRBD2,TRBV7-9,CAGRSRSSGSPGADTQYF,TGTGCCGGACGTTCGAGGTCTAGCGGGAGTCCGGGCGCAGATACGCAGTATTTT
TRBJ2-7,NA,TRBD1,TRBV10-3,CAISERGQGAYEQYF,TGTGCCATCAGTGAGCGAGGACAGGGAGCCTACGAGCAGTACTTC
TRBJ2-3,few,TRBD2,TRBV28,CASSPLLAGPSTDTQYF,TGTGCCAGCAGTCCCCTTTTAGCGGGGCCTAGCACAGATACGCAGTATTTT
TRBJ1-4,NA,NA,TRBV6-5,CASRRQFESEKLFF,TGTGCCAGCAGGAGACAGTTTGAGTCCGAAAAACTGTTTTTT
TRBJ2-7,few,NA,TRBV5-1,CASSSGVRAPRGEQYF,TGCGCCAGCAGCTCGGGAGTAAGGGCGCCCCGAGGGGAGCAGTACTTC
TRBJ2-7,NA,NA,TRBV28,CASSLSSGSFEQYF,TGTGCCAGCAGTTTATCTAGTGGAAGTTTCGAGCAGTACTTC
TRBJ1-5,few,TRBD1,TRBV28,CASSPGGRGPKPQHF,TGTGCCAGCAGCCCAGGGGGGCGGGGCCCCAAGCCCCAGCATTTT
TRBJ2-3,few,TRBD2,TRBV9,CASSATGGRSTDTQYF,TGTGCCAGCAGCGCTACGGGCGGGAGGAGCACAGATACGCAGTATTTT
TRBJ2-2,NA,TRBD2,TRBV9,CASSATSGSGSGELFF,TGTGCCAGCAGCGCAACTAGCGGGAGTGGGTCCGGGGAGCTGTTTTTT
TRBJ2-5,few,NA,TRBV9,CASSVAGASETQYF,TGTGCCAGCAGCGTAGCGGGGGCCTCGGAGACCCAGTACTTC
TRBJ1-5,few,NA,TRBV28,CASSLWDSNQPQHF,TGTGCCAGCAGTTTATGGGATAGCAATCAGCCCCAGCATTTT
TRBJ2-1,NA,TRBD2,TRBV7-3,CASSFGAERDENEQFF,TGTGCCAGCAGCTTCGGTGCTGAGCGGGACGAGAATGAGCAGTTCTTC
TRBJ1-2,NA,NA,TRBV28,CASSRQQGSYGYTF,TGTGCCAGCAGTCGCCAACAGGGATCCTATGGCTACACCTTC
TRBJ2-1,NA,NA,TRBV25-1,CASNQGRGNEQFF,TGTGCCAGCAACCAGGGACGGGGCAATGAGCAGTTCTTC
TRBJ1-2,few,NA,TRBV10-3,CAISDWSGIIYGYTF,TGTGCCATCAGTGATTGGTCAGGGATTATCTATGGCTACACCTTC
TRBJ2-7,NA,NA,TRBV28,CASSTQGTSSYEQYF,TGTGCCAGCAGTACACAGGGGACTTCGAGCTACGAGCAGTACTTC
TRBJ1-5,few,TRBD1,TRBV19,CASKGTGGRSEPQHF,TGTGCCAGTAAGGGGACAGGGGGCCGTTCCGAGCCCCAGCATTTT
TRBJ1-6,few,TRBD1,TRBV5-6,CASSFPTGVSPLHF,TGTGCCAGCAGCTTCCCGACAGGGGTATCACCCCTCCACTTT
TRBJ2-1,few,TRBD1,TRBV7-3,CASSPVAGTGNNEQFF,TGTGCCAGCAGCCCGGTGGCCGGGACAGGGAACAATGAGCAGTTCTTC
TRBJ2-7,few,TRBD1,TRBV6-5,CASTITGGPYEQYF,TGTGCCAGCACCATTACAGGGGGCCCCTACGAGCAGTACTTC
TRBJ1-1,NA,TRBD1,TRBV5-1,CASSQQGPNTEAFF,TGCGCCAGCAGCCAACAGGGGCCGAACACTGAAGCTTTCTTT
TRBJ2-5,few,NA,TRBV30,CAWSVRRAGRRGETQYF,TGTGCCTGGAGTGTACGGCGAGCGGGGAGGAGGGGGGAGACCCAGTACTTC
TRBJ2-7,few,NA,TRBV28,CASSLGGPVAEQYF,TGTGCCAGCAGTTTAGGGGGGCCCGTGGCCGAGCAGTACTTC
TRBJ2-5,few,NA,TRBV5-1,CASSPSGLPETQYF,TGCGCCAGCAGCCCCTCCGGGCTACCAGAGACCCAGTACTTC
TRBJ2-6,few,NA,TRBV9,CASSVGRSGANVLTF,TGTGCCAGCAGCGTAGGTCGCTCTGGGGCCAACGTCCTGACTTTC
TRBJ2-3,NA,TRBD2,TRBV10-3,CAIRRPGTSGRTSTDTQYF,TGTGCCATCAGGAGACCGGGGACTAGCGGGAGGACTAGCACAGATACGCAGTATTTT
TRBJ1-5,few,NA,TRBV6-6,CASSYRGGNQPQHF,TGTGCCAGCAGTTACCGGGGGGGCAATCAGCCCCAGCATTTT
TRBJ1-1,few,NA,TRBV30,CAWSVRRDMNTEAFF,TGTGCCTGGAGTGTCCGGAGGGACATGAACACTGAAGCTTTCTTT
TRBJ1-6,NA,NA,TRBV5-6,CASSFGGSLHF,TGTGCCAGCAGCTTCGGGGGCTCCCTCCACTTT
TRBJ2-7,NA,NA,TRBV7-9,CASSLNRYSYEQYF,TGTGCCAGCAGCTTAAACAGGTACTCCTACGAGCAGTACTTC
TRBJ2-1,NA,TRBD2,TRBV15,CATSGAGTSSYNEQFF,TGTGCCACCAGCGGCGCCGGGACTAGCTCCTACAATGAGCAGTTCTTC
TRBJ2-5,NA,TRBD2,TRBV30,CAWSVAGGLGETQYF,TGTGCCTGGAGTGTAGCGGGGGGCCTGGGGGAGACCCAGTACTTC
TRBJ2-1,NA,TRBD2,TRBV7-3,CASSRAGLGYNEQFF,TGTGCCAGCAGCAGGGCGGGACTAGGATACAATGAGCAGTTCTTC
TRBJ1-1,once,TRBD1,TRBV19,CASSIPRQGTEAFF,TGTGCCAGTAGTATACCCCGACAGGGTACTGAAGCTTTCTTT
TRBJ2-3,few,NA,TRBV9,CASSVERDTQYF,TGTGCCAGCAGCGTAGAACGAGATACGCAGTATTTT
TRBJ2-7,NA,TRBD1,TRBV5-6,CASSSTGSLYEQYF,TGTGCCAGCAGCTCGACAGGGTCCCTCTACGAGCAGTACTTC
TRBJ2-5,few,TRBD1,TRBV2,CASSPYRGRLETQYF,TGTGCCAGCAGCCCCTACAGGGGGCGCTTAGAGACCCAGTACTTC
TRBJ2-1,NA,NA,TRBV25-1,CASSSARTASKNPKQFF,TGTGCCAGCAGCTCTGCAAGGACAGCGTCCAAAAATCCTAAGCAGTTCTTC
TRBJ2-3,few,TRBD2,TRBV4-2,CASSQEPRLAGEDTDTQYF,TGTGCCAGCAGCCAAGAGCCCCGCCTAGCGGGGGAAGACACAGATACGCAGTATTTT